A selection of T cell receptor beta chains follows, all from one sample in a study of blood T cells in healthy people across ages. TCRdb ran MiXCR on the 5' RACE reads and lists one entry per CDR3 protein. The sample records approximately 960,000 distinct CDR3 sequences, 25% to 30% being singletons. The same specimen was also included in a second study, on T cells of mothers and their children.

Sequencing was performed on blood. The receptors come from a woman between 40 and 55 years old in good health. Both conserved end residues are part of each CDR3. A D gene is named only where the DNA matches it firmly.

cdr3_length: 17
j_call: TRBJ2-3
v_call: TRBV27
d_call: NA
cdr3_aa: CASSFSPILSATDTQYF

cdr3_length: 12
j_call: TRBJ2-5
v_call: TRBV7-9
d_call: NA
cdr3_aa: CASSPVEETQYF

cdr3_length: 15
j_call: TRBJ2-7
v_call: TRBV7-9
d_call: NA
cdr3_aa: CASSLVTGSSYEQYF

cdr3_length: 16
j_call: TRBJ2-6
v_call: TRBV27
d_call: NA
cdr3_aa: CASTGIEATGANVLTF

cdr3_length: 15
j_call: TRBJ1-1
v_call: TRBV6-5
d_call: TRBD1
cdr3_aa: CASTRPDRGSTEAFF

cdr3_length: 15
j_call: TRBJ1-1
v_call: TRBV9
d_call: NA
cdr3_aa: CASSSILTGSTEAFF

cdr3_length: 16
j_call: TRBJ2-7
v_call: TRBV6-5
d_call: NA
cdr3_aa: CASSFQSNPVSYEQYF

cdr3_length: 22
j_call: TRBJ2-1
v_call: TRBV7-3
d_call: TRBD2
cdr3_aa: CASSLNPVWGTVRGGPENEQFF

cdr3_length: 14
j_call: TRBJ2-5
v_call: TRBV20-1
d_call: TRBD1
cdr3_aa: CSARITGGKKTQYF

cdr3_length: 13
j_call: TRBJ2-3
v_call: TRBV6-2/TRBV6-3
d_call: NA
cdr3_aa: CASSYPPTDTQYF

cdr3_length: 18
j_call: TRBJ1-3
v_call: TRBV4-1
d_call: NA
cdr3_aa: CASSLRPGRPSSGNTIYF

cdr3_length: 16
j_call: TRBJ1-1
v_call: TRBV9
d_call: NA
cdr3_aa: CASTGVEGMVNTEAFF

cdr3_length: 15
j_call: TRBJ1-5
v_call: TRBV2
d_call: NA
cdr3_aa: CASSESWAGSQPQHF

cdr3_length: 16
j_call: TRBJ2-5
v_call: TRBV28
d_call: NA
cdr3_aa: CASSLFVGRTGGTQYF